The T cell receptor (beta chain) under discussion was sequenced for a study of T cell responses to AZD1222 COVID-19 vaccine. Some clones are missing from TCRdb's copy, which holds only in-frame ones; the method was immunoSEQ multiplex PCR. The sample shows 70,000 to 85,000 clones, roughly 80% of them seen only once. The CDR3 sequence is 13 residues long. Trimming shortened V by 0 bases and J by 5 bases, and 9 bases separated the two germline ends. From germline, CDR1 is SGHDT and CDR2 YYEEEE. The sequence was collected from an adult in good health. This chain uses TRBV5-6 with TRBJ2-7, with unresolved D. Sample: peripheral blood, taken on day 0 of AZD1222 vaccination. The CDR3 region is CASSLAGRDEQYF. CDR3 nucleotides: TGTGCCAGCAGCTTGGCCGGGCGTGACGAGCAGTACTTC.